This T cell receptor (beta chain) was sequenced in a study of resident and recirculating memory T cells in vitiligo. Turning to the study itself: Genomic DNA was extracted from whole homogenized samples, with no cell sorting. General observations from the study: Sequences differed between biopsy sites and patients, suggesting private specificity. No single dominant TCR clone appeared; lesion clonality varied.

Method: immunoSEQ multiplex PCR; TCRdb's copy keeps in-frame clones and lacks some. The repertoire holds about 42,000 clones, with around nine tenths as singletons. V gave up 0 bases and J gave up 8 bases, with 20 bases separating them. The CDR3 extends over 17 amino acids. CDR1 SGHDT and CDR2 YYEEEE come from the germline V gene. On this clone: Its antigen is unidentified.

Sequencing was performed on blood. This chain connects TRBV5-6 to TRBJ1-4; weak D call: TRBD1 (5 bases). The source is a male donor with vitiligo. DNA of the CDR3: TGTGCCAGCAGCTTGGGGGGGACTGCCGAGGGTCGGGAAAAACTGTTTTTT. It encodes CASSLGGTAEGREKLFF.